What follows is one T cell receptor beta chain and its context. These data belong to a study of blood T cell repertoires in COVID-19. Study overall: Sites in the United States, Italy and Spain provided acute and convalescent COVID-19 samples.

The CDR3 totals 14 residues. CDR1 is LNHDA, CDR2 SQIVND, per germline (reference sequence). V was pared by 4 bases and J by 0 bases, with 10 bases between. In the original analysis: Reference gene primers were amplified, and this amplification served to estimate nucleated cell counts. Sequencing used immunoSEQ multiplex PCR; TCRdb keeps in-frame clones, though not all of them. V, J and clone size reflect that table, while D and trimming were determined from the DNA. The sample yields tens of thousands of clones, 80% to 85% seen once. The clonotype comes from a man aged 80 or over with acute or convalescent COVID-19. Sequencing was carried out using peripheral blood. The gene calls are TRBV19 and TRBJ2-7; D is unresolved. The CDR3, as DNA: TGTGCCAGTAGTAACCCTCGTAGCTCCTACGAGCAGTACTTC. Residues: CASSNPRSSYEQYF.